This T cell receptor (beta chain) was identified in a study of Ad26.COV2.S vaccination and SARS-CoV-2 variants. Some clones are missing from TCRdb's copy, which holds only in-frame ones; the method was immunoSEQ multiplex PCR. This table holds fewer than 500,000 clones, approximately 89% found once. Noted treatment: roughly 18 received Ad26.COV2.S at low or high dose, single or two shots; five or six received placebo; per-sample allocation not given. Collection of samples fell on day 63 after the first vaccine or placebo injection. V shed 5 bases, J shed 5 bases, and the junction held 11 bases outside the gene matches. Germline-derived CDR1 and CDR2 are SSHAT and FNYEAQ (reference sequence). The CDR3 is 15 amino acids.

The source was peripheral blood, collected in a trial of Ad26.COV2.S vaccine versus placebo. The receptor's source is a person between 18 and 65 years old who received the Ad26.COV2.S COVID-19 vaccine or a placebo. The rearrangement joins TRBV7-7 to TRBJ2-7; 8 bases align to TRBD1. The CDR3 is CASSTGTGWSNEQYF. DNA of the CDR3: TGTGCCAGCAGCACCGGGACAGGATGGTCGAACGAGCAGTACTTC.